Many counts were recorded for the clone carrying this T cell receptor (beta chain). This CDR3 has 18 amino acids. J was trimmed by 0 bases and V by 4 bases; bases with no gene match: 12. CDR1 SGHRS and CDR2 YFSETQ come from the germline V gene. Preparation of the TCRbeta library involved a method that used unique molecular identifiers. A single record per CDR3 protein comes from TCRdb applying MiXCR to the PCR reads. The sample comprises roughly 100,000 distinct CDR3 sequences, roughly 8% of which are singletons, and approximately 7% rests with the top ten. This sample is part of a study of T-cell reconstitution after alpha-beta-depleted transplantation in children.

The chain couples TRBV5-1 to TRBJ1-4; TRBD1 agrees at 7 bases. The receptor was isolated from a human donor who donated a stem cell graft to a child with congenital amegakaryocytic thrombocytopenia. Here the sequenced sample was PBMCs from the stem cell graft donor, taken from the stem cell graft. The CDR3 coding sequence is TGCGCCAGCAGCCTAGACTATCAGGGGGTTACAACTAATGAAAAACTGTTTTTT. This translates into CASSLDYQGVTTNEKLFF. The whole variable domain, filled in from reference TRBV5-1 and TRBJ1-4, reads KAGVTQTPRYLIKTRGQQVTLSCSPISGHRSVSWYQQTPGQGLQFLFEYFSETQRNKGNFPGRFSGRQFSNSRSEMNVSTLELGDSALYLCASSLDYQGVTTNEKLFFGSGTQLSVL.